The 15 T cell receptor beta chains below were found in one sample sequenced in a study of T cell changes during pregnancy in multiple sclerosis. Some clones are missing from TCRdb's copy, which holds only in-frame ones; the method was immunoSEQ multiplex PCR. The sample holds about 77,000 clones; about 92% are singletons and the top ten take roughly 2.6%. Source: peripheral blood, taken after pregnancy. These receptor sequences come from a female donor in good health, enrolled as a control in a pregnancy study.

The chain has TRBV9 and TRBJ2-5, with D possibly TRBD2 on 6 matching bases. CDR3 length: 16 amino acids. The germline V and J ends were trimmed by 0 bases and 4 bases, with 16 bases remaining between them. The germline V gene has CDR1 SGDLS and CDR2 YYNGEE. The CDR3 is CASSVAPAGGIETQYF. Written as DNA, the CDR3 is TGTGCCAGCAGCGTAGCTCCAGCCGGAGGGATAGAGACCCAGTACTTC.

The DNA for the CDR3 is TGTGCCAGCAGCCGCAGTGCGGCGGGCACAGATACGCAGTATTTT. Translated, it gives CASSRSAAGTDTQYF. The chain has TRBV5-4 and TRBJ2-3; D not resolved. Germline V gene data show CDR1 as SGHNT and CDR2 as YYREEE (reference sequence). Between the trimmed V and J ends, which lost 4 bases and 1 base, there was a span of 13 bases. This CDR3 contains 15 residues. Together with reference TRBV5-4 and TRBJ2-3, the CDR3 gives the full variable domain: ETGVTQSPTHLIKTRGQQVTLRCSSQSGHNTVSWYQQALGQGPQFIFQYYREEENGRGNFPPRFSGLQFPNYSSELNVNALELDDSALYLCASSRSAAGTDTQYFGPGTRLTVL.

The gene calls are TRBV5-1 and TRBJ1-1; a possible D gene is TRBD1 (6 bases). In germline, CDR1 is SGHRS, CDR2 YFSETQ. V shed 3 bases and J shed 5 bases, with 11 bases lying between them. CDR3 length: 13 amino acids. The CDR3 reads CASSYREGTEAFF. In nucleotides, the CDR3 is TGCGCCAGCAGCTACAGGGAAGGGACTGAAGCTTTCTTT.

The rearrangement joins TRBV27 to TRBJ2-3; tentatively, D is TRBD2 (5 bases). This CDR3 is 15 amino acids long. Trimming removed 6 bases at V and 2 bases at J, with 15 bases between. Germline CDR1 reads MNHEY; CDR2 reads SMNVEV (reference sequence). CDR3 protein: CASSGDGRPTDTQYF. CDR3 DNA: TGTGCCAGCAGCGGGGATGGCCGCCCCACAGATACGCAGTATTTT.

The chain links TRBV19 to TRBJ1-6; the D gene is possibly TRBD1 (5 bases). The CDR3 runs to 14 residues. Germline V gives CDR1 LNHDA, CDR2 SQIVND (reference sequence). Trimming removed 7 bases from V and 7 bases from J, with 14 bases in between. CDR3 bases: TGTGCCAGTACTCCGGACGGGGGAAATTCACCCCTCCACTTT. Translated: CASTPDGGNSPLHF.

This clone was counted a single time. The chain has TRBV19 and TRBJ2-1; perhaps TRBD1 as D (5 bases). Trimming shortened V by 1 base and J by 2 bases, and 15 bases separated the two germline ends. There are 17 residues in the CDR3. Germline V gene data show CDR1 as LNHDA and CDR2 as SQIVND (reference sequence). CDR3 nucleotide sequence: TGTGCCAGTAGTATAGGTAGGGGTCGGTTCCCCTACAATGAGCAGTTCTTC. It is translated as CASSIGRGRFPYNEQFF. The whole variable domain, remainder taken from reference TRBV19 and TRBJ2-1, is DGGITQSPKYLFRKEGQNVTLSCEQNLNHDAMYWYRQDPGQGLRLIYYSQIVNDFQKGDIAEGYSVSREKKESFPLTVTSAQKNPTAFYLCASSIGRGRFPYNEQFFGPGTRLTVL.

The chain employs TRBV5-8 and TRBJ1-1, with D possibly being TRBD1 (5 bases). V dropped 3 bases and J dropped 3 bases, with 18 bases sitting between them. Germline loops: CDR1 SGHTS, CDR2 YDEGEE. The CDR3 has 16 amino acids. CDR3 sequence: CASSSRVSTDYTEAFF. CDR3 bases: TGTGCCAGCAGCTCCCGGGTCTCGACAGACTACACTGAAGCTTTCTTT.

The chain uses TRBV6-4 and TRBJ2-2; 9 nucleotides align to TRBD2. This CDR3 region has 16 residues. CDR1 is MRHNA and CDR2 is SNTAGT in the germline V gene. The V and J ends lost 0 bases and 3 bases, in that order; junction bases with no gene match: 2. The CDR3 coding sequence is TGTGCCAGCAGTGACTCGATAGCGGGGGACACCGGGGAGCTGTTTTTT. Translation gives CASSDSIAGDTGELFF.

The V and J genes are TRBV18 and TRBJ2-5, with unresolved D. V shed 2 bases and J shed 0 bases, with 7 bases lying between them. The CDR3 sequence is 14 residues long. Germline V gene data show CDR1 as KGHSH and CDR2 as LQKENI. In DNA, the CDR3 is TGTGCCAGCTCACCAAAGGAGAACCAAGAGACCCAGTACTTC. It codes for CASSPKENQETQYF.

The chain uses TRBV2 and TRBJ1-6; D unresolved. V was shortened by 8 bases and J by 10 bases, with 15 bases between the two germline ends. The CDR3 loop spans 13 amino acids. Per the germline V gene, CDR1 is SNHLY and CDR2 is FYNNEI. The CDR3 sequence: CASDEVRESPLHF. The CDR3 bases are TGTGCCAGCGATGAGGTCCGGGAATCACCCCTCCACTTT. The variable domain in full, with the rest retrieved from reference TRBV2 and TRBJ1-6, is EPEVTQTPSHQVTQMGQEVILRCVPISNHLYFYWYRQILGQKVEFLVSFYNNEISEKSEIFDDQFSVERPDGSNFTLKIRSTKLEDSAMYFCASDEVRESPLHFGNGTRLTVT.

In its sample, this clone was seen once. The J gene is TRBJ2-5, the V gene TRBV10-3; D possibly corresponds to TRBD2 (6 bases). V gave up 2 bases and J gave up 5 bases, with 18 bases separating them. Looked up from germline, CDR1 is ENHRY and CDR2 is SYGVKD. The length of the CDR3 is 16 residues. The CDR3 sequence: CAISEMRLVFGETQYF. The CDR3 region has the DNA TGTGCCATCAGTGAGATGCGACTAGTATTTGGGGAGACCCAGTACTTC.

The V and J genes are TRBV30 and TRBJ2-3; 7 bases match TRBD2. CDR1 GTSNPN and CDR2 SVGIG come from the germline V gene (reference sequence). J gave up 4 bases and V 3 bases, and 16 bases lay outside the gene matches. This CDR3 comprises 17 residues. CDR3 DNA: TGTGCCTGGAGACGAATCTGGGGGGGGATGGGCGCAGATACGCAGTATTTT. As protein: CAWRRIWGGMGADTQYF.

This chain uses TRBV7-6 with TRBJ2-5; the match to TRBD2 covers 8 bases. CDR3 length: 15 residues. V shed 3 bases and J 1 base; nucleotides not matched to a gene: 4. In germline, CDR1 is SGHVS, CDR2 FNYEAQ. The CDR3: CASSFNSGVQETQYF. CDR3 DNA: TGTGCCAGCAGCTTTAATAGCGGGGTCCAAGAGACCCAGTACTTC.

The chain uses TRBV18 and TRBJ2-1, with TRBD1 matching 7 bases. The V gene's germline CDR1 is KGHSH and CDR2 LQKENI. Trimming took 6 bases from V and 9 from J; bases not matched to a gene: 20. CDR3 size: 17 residues. DNA of the CDR3: TGTGCCAGCTCGTCCGTCGGTCTGACAGGGTCAGGAGGTGAGCAGTTCTTC. Amino acids: CASSSVGLTGSGGEQFF.

The V call is TRBV5-6, the J call TRBJ2-1; 9 bases agree with TRBD2. The CDR3 is 16 amino acids. The germline CDR1 and CDR2 sequences are SGHDT and YYEEEE. J was trimmed by 9 bases and V by 2 bases; bases with no gene match: 12. The CDR3 bases are TGTGCCAGCAGCTTTCAGACTAGCGGTCCCGGCGGTGAGCAGTTCTTC. This translates into CASSFQTSGPGGEQFF.